This is a list of T cell receptor beta chains from one sample in a study of Ad26.COV2.S vaccination and SARS-CoV-2 variants. TCRdb's copy holds only in-frame clones and misses some; the assay was immunoSEQ multiplex PCR. The sample includes a few hundred thousand clones, about 90% of them seen just once. The sample was peripheral blood, taken in a trial of Ad26.COV2.S vaccine versus placebo. These TCRs come from a person aged 18-60 years who received the Ad26.COV2.S COVID-19 vaccine or a placebo. Both conserved end residues are part of each CDR3. Fields, in order: J gene, clone size, D gene, V gene, CDR3 protein, CDR3 DNA. A D gene is named only where the DNA matches it firmly. The listing skips clone size in some rows; elsewhere it reads once, few, many or a size class.

j_gene: TRBJ1-4; abundance: .; d_gene: .; v_gene: TRBV12-3/TRBV12-4; CDR3aa: CASSLGGQLFF; CDR3nt: TGTGCCAGCAGTTTGGGGGGGCAACTGTTTTTT
j_gene: TRBJ1-2; abundance: .; d_gene: TRBD1; v_gene: TRBV7-6; CDR3aa: CASSSLQGGNYGYTF; CDR3nt: TGTGCCAGCAGCTCGCTACAGGGGGGAAACTATGGCTACACCTTC
j_gene: TRBJ1-2; abundance: once; d_gene: .; v_gene: TRBV6-5; CDR3aa: CASTPGGAYGYTF; CDR3nt: TGTGCCAGCACCCCTGGTGGGGCCTATGGCTACACCTTC
j_gene: TRBJ2-3; abundance: .; d_gene: .; v_gene: TRBV2; CDR3aa: CASSEEGLAHTQYF; CDR3nt: TGTGCCAGCAGTGAGGAGGGACTGGCACATACGCAGTATTTT
j_gene: TRBJ2-7; abundance: .; d_gene: .; v_gene: TRBV10-2; CDR3aa: CASNPGLQWSYEQYF; CDR3nt: TGCGCCAGCAACCCAGGACTGCAGTGGTCGTACGAGCAGTACTTC
j_gene: TRBJ1-1; abundance: .; d_gene: .; v_gene: TRBV5-1; CDR3aa: CASSLVGENTEAFF; CDR3nt: TGCGCCAGCAGCTTGGTAGGGGAGAACACTGAAGCTTTCTTT
j_gene: TRBJ1-2; abundance: .; d_gene: .; v_gene: TRBV27; CDR3aa: CASSLSSLNYGYTF; CDR3nt: TGTGCCAGCAGTTTATCTTCCCTGAACTATGGCTACACCTTC
j_gene: TRBJ2-7; abundance: once; d_gene: TRBD1; v_gene: TRBV19; CDR3aa: CASSPKTGGQSSYEQYF; CDR3nt: TGTGCCAGTAGTCCCAAGACAGGGGGACAAAGCTCCTACGAGCAGTACTTC
j_gene: TRBJ2-7; abundance: .; d_gene: .; v_gene: TRBV11-2; CDR3aa: CASSLVTVYEQYF; CDR3nt: TGTGCCAGCAGCTTAGTGACAGTCTACGAGCAGTACTTC
j_gene: TRBJ1-2; abundance: .; d_gene: .; v_gene: TRBV7-2; CDR3aa: CASSLVSGAGYGYTF; CDR3nt: TGTGCCAGCAGCTTAGTTTCGGGGGCAGGCTATGGCTACACCTTC
j_gene: TRBJ1-3; abundance: .; d_gene: .; v_gene: TRBV19; CDR3aa: CASREGATVRGTIYF; CDR3nt: TGTGCCAGTAGAGAAGGGGCGACTGTCAGAGGCACCATATATTTT
j_gene: TRBJ1-1; abundance: .; d_gene: .; v_gene: TRBV6-6; CDR3aa: CASSFGQPPTEAFF; CDR3nt: TGTGCCAGCAGTTTTGGACAGCCGCCCACTGAAGCTTTCTTT
j_gene: TRBJ2-1; abundance: once; d_gene: .; v_gene: TRBV19; CDR3aa: CASMRGSINNEQFF; CDR3nt: TGTGCCAGTATGAGGGGGAGTATCAACAATGAGCAGTTCTTC
j_gene: TRBJ1-5; abundance: .; d_gene: TRBD1; v_gene: TRBV2; CDR3aa: CASSGGQGYQPQHF; CDR3nt: TGTGCCAGTAGTGGCGGACAGGGGTATCAGCCCCAGCATTTT
j_gene: TRBJ2-7; abundance: .; d_gene: TRBD2; v_gene: TRBV4-3; CDR3aa: CASSQELAGGPREQYF; CDR3nt: TGCGCCAGCAGCCAAGAGCTAGCGGGGGGGCCGCGTGAGCAGTACTTC
j_gene: TRBJ2-3; abundance: .; d_gene: .; v_gene: TRBV7-3; CDR3aa: CASSPQADTQYF; CDR3nt: TGTGCCAGCAGCCCCCAGGCAGATACGCAGTATTTT
j_gene: TRBJ2-1; abundance: .; d_gene: .; v_gene: TRBV24-1; CDR3aa: CATSDPNLPSNKFF; CDR3nt: TGTGCCACCAGTGATCCAAACCTCCCTAGCAATAAGTTCTTC
j_gene: TRBJ1-6; abundance: .; d_gene: TRBD1; v_gene: TRBV4-3; CDR3aa: CASSRARGTGENSPLHF; CDR3nt: TGCGCCAGCAGCCGTGCCAGAGGTACAGGGGAAAATTCACCCCTCCACTTT
j_gene: TRBJ1-1; abundance: .; d_gene: .; v_gene: TRBV18; CDR3aa: CASSPSGGNTEAFF; CDR3nt: TGTGCCAGCTCACCTTCGGGGGGGAACACTGAAGCTTTCTTT
j_gene: TRBJ1-2; abundance: .; d_gene: TRBD1; v_gene: TRBV7-9; CDR3aa: CASSPGEGAFGYTF; CDR3nt: TGTGCCAGCAGCCCCGGGGAGGGGGCATTTGGCTACACCTTC
j_gene: TRBJ1-2; abundance: .; d_gene: .; v_gene: TRBV30; CDR3aa: CAWRNNYGYTF; CDR3nt: TGTGCCTGGAGGAATAACTATGGCTACACCTTC
j_gene: TRBJ2-7; abundance: .; d_gene: .; v_gene: TRBV12-3/TRBV12-4; CDR3aa: CASSSAYEQYF; CDR3nt: TGTGCCAGCAGTTCGGCCTACGAGCAGTACTTC